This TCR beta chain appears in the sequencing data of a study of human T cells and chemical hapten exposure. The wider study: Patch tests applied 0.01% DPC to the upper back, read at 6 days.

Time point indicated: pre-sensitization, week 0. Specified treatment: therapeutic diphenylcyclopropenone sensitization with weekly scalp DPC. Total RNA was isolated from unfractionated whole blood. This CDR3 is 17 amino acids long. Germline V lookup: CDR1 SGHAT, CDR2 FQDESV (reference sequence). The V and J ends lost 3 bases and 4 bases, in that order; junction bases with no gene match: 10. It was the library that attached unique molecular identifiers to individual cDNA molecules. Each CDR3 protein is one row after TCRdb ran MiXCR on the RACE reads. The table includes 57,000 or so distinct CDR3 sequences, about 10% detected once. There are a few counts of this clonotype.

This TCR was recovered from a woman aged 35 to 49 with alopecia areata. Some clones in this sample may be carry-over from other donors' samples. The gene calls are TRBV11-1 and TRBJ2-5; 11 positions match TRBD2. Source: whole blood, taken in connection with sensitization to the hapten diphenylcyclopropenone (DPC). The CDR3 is CASSFLASGGPRETQYF. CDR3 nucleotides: TGTGCCAGCAGCTTTCTGGCTAGCGGGGGGCCGCGAGAGACCCAGTACTTC.